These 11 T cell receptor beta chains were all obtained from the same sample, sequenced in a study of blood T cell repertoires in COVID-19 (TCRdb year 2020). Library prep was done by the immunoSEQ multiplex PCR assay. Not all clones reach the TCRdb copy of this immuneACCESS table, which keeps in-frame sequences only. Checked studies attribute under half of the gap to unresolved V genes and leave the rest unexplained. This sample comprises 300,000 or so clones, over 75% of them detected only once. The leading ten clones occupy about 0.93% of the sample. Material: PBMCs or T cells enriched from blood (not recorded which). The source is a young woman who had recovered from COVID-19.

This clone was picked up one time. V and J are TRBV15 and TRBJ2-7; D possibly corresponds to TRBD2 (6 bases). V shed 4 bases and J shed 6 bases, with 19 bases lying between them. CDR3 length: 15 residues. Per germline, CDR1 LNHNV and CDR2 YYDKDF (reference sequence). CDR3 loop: CATSINRGSGGEQYF. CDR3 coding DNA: TGTGCCACCAGCATCAATCGGGGGTCCGGGGGCGAGCAGTACTTC. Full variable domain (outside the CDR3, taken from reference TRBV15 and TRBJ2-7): DAMVIQNPRYQVTQFGKPVTLSCSQTLNHNVMYWYQQKSSQAPKLLFHYYDKDFNNEADTPDNFQSRRPNTSFCFLDIRSPGLGDTAMYLCATSINRGSGGEQYFGPGTRLTVT.

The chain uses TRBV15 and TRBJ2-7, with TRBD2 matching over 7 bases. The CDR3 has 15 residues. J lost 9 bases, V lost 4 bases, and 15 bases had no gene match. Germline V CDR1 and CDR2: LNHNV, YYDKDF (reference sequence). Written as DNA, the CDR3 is TGTGCCACCAGCACAACGCCCCGGGGTCGCGGGGGGCAGTACTTC. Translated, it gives CATSTTPRGRGGQYF.

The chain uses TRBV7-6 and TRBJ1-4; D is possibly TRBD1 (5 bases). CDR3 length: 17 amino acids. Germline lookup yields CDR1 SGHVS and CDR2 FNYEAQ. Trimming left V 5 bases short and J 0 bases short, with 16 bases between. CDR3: CASSLSEGDSTNEKLFF. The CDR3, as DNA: TGTGCCAGCAGCCTATCGGAAGGGGATTCAACTAATGAAAAACTGTTTTTT.

The CDR3 bases are TGTGCCAGCAGTTTATTGGACAGAACCACCGGGGAGCTGTTTTTT. As protein: CASSLLDRTTGELFF. This chain links TRBV28 with TRBJ2-2, with D perhaps TRBD1 (6 bases). In germline, CDR1 is MDHEN, CDR2 SYDVKM. V lost 1 base and J 4 bases, leaving 10 bases between the germline ends. The CDR3 is made up of 15 amino acids.

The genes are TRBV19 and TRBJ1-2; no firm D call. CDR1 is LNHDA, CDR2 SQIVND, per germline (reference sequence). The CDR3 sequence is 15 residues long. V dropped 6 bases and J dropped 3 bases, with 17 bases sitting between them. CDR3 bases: TGTGCCAGTAGCCAGGATGCGGGTGGGGACTATGGCTACACCTTC. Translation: CASSQDAGGDYGYTF.

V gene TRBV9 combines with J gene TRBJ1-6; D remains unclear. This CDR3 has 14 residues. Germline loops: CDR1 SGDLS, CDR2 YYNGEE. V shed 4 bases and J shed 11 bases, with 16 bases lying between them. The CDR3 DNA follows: TGTGCCAGCAGCCCCGGGGAGGCTCGGACACCCCTCCACTTT. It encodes CASSPGEARTPLHF.

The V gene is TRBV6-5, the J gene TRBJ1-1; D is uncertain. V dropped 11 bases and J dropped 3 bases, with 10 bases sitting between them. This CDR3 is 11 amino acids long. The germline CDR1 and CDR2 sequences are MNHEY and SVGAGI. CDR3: CAHGRDTEAFF. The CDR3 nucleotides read TGTGCCCACGGCCGGGACACTGAAGCTTTCTTT.

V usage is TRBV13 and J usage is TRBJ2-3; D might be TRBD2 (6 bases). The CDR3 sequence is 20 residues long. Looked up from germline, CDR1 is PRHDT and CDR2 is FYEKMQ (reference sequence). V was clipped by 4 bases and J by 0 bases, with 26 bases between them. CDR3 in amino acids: CASSSSNTGEPTTSTDTQYF. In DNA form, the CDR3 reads TGTGCCAGCAGCTCCTCCAACACGGGGGAACCTACCACTAGCACAGATACGCAGTATTTT.

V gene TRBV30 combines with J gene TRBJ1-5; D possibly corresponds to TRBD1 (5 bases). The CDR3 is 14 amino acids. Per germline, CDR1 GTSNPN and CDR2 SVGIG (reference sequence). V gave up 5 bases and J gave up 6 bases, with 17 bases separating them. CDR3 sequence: CAWGKRGMGQPQHF. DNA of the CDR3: TGTGCCTGGGGGAAACGGGGGATGGGTCAGCCCCAGCATTTT.

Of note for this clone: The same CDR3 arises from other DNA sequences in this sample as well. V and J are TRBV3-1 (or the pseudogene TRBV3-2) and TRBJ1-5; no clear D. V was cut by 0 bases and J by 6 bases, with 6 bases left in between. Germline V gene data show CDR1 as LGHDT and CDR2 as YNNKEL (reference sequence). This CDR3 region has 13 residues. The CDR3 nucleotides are TGTGCCAGCAGCCAAGATCGGTTTCAGCCCCAGCATTTT. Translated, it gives CASSQDRFQPQHF.

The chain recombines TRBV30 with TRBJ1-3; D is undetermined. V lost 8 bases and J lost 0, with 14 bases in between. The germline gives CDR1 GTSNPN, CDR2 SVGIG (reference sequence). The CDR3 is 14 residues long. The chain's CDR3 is CAGTTPTSGNTIYF. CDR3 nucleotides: TGTGCCGGAACGACACCGACCTCTGGAAACACCATATATTTT.